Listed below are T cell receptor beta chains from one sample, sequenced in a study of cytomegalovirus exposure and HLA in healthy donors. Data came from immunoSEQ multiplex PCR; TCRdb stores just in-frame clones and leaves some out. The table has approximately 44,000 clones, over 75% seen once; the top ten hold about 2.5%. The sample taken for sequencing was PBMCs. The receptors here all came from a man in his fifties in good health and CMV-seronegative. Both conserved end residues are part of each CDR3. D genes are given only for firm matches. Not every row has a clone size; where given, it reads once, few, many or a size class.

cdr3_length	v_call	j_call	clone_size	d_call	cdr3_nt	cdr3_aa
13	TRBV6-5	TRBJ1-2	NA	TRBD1	TGTGCCAGCAGAAGGTCAGGGGGCTATGGCTACACCTTC	CASRRSGGYGYTF
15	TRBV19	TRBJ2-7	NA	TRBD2	TGTGCCGTTTCCCCCTCGGGACTAGCAAATCACGAGCAGTACTTC	CAVSPSGLANHEQYF
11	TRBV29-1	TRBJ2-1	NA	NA	TGCAGCGTTGCCTCGGACTATGAGCAGTTCTTC	CSVASDYEQFF
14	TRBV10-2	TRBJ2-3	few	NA	TGCGCCAGCAGTGAGTCATCATCAGGGGATACGCAGTATTTT	CASSESSSGDTQYF
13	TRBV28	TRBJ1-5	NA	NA	TGTGCCAGCAGTCCCACGCCCGTCGGAGCCCAGCATTTT	CASSPTPVGAQHF
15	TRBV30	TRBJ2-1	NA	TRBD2	TGTGCCTGGAGTGTACTAGCGGGGGGGGGCAATGAGCAGTTCTTC	CAWSVLAGGGNEQFF
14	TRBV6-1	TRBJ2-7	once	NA	TGTGCCAGCAGTGAAGACAGTCAGGGCCGGGAGCAGTACTTC	CASSEDSQGREQYF
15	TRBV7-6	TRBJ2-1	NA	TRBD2	TGTGCCAGCAGCTTAGTAGCGGGAGTTAAACATGAGCAGTTCTTC	CASSLVAGVKHEQFF
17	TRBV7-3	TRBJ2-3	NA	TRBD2	TGTGCCAGCAGCTTAATCGCCGGGGGGGTAGCGAGAGATACGCAGTATTTT	CASSLIAGGVARDTQYF
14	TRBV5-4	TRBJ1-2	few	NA	TGTGCCAGCAGCTCACAGCAGGCGCCGGGGGGCTACACCTTC	CASSSQQAPGGYTF
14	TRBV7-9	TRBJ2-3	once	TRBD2	TGTTCCAGCAGCTTTAGCGGGTACACAGATACGCAGTATTTT	CSSSFSGYTDTQYF
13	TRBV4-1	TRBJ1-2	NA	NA	TGCGCCAGCAGCCAAGATCTTTCCGATGGCTACACCTTC	CASSQDLSDGYTF
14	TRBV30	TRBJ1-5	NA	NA	TGTGCCTGGAGTGTCGGGGGGAGCAATCAGCCCCAGCATTTT	CAWSVGGSNQPQHF
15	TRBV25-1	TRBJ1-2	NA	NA	TGTGCCAGCAGTGAGTCCAGGGGCCTCAACTATGGCTACACCTTC	CASSESRGLNYGYTF
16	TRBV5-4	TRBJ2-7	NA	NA	TGTGCCAGCAGCCCTTCGGGGAGCAGACGCTCCTACGAGCAGTACTTC	CASSPSGSRRSYEQYF
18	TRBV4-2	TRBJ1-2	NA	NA	TGTGCCAGCAGCCAAGATACGATAGGAGGAACTGTTAACTATGGCTACACCTTC	CASSQDTIGGTVNYGYTF
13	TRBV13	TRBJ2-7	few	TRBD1	TGTGCCAGCAGCGGGCGGGACAGGTACGAGCAGTACTTC	CASSGRDRYEQYF
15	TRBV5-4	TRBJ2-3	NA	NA	TGTGCCAGCAGCTTGTATACAGGGCGCACAGATACGCAGTATTTT	CASSLYTGRTDTQYF
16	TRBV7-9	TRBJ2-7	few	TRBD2	TGTGCCAGCAGCCCCGGACTAGCGGGACGCTCCTACGAGCAGTACTTC	CASSPGLAGRSYEQYF
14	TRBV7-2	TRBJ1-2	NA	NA	TGTGCCAGCAGCCTCAGGTGGGAGGGCAATGGCTACACCTTC	CASSLRWEGNGYTF
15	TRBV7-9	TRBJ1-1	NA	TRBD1	TGTGCCAGCAGCGTGTCCGGGACAGGTAACACTGAAGCTTTCTTT	CASSVSGTGNTEAFF
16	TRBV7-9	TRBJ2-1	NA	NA	TGTGCCAGCAGCTTGGTGGGGGGGCCAAAGTACAATGAGCAGTTCTTC	CASSLVGGPKYNEQFF
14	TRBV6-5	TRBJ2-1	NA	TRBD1	TGTGTCAGCAGTTACGGACAGGGGTCCTATGAGCAGTTCTTC	CVSSYGQGSYEQFF
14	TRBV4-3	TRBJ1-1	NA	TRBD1	TGCGCCAGCAGCCAAGATGCAGGGGGCACTGAAGCTTTCTTT	CASSQDAGGTEAFF
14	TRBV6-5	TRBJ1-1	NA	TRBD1	TGTGCCAGCAGTTCCGGGACAGACATTGCTGAAGCTTTCTTT	CASSSGTDIAEAFF
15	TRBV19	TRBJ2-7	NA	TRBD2	TGTGCCAGTAGTATTCGGCGGGGGGGCTCGGACGAGCAGTACTTC	CASSIRRGGSDEQYF
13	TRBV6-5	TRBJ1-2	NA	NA	TGTGCCAGCAGTCCCGGGACACTGGGAGGCTACACCTTC	CASSPGTLGGYTF
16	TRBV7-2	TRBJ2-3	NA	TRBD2	TGTGCCAGCAGCCCGCTACTAGCGGGGAGCACAGATACGCAGTATTTT	CASSPLLAGSTDTQYF